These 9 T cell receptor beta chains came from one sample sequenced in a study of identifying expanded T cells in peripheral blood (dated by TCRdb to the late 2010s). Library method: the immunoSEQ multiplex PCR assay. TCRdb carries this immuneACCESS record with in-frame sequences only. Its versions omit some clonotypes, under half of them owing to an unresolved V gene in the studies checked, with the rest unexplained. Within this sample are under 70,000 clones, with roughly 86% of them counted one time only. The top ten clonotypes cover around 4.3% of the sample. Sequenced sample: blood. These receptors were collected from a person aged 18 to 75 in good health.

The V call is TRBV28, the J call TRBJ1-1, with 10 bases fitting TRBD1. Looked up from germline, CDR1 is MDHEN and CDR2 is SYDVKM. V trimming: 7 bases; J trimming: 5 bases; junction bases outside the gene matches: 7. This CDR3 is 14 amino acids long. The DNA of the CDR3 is TGTGCCAGCATCCGGGACAGGGGTTTTACTGAAGCTTTCTTT. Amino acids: CASIRDRGFTEAFF.

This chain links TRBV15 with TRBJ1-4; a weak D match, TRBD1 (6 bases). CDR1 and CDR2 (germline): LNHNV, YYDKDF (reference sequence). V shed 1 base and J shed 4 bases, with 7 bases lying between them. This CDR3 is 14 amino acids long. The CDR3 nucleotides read TGTGCCACCAGCAGAGTCAGGGGTAATGAAAAACTGTTTTTT. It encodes CATSRVRGNEKLFF.

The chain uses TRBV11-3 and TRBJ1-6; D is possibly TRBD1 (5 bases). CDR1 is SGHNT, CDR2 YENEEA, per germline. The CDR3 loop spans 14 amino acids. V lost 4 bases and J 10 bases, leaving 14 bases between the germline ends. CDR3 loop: CASSSGQGGSPLHF. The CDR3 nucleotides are TGTGCCAGCAGCTCCGGCCAGGGCGGATCACCCCTCCACTTT.

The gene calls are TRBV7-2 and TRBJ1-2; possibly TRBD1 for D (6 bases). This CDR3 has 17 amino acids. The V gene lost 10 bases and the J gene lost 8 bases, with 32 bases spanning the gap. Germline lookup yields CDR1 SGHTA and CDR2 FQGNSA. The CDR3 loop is CATQAPRTAQPMGGYTF. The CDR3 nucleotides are TGTGCCACCCAGGCCCCTCGGACAGCGCAGCCTATGGGAGGCTACACCTTC.

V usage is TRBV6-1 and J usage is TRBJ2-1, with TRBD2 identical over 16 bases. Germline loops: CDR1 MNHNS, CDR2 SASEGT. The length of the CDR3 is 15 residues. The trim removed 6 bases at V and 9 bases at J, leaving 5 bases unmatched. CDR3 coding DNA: TGTGCCAGCAGGGGACTAGCGGGGGGGCCTGGTGAGCAGTTCTTC. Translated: CASRGLAGGPGEQFF.

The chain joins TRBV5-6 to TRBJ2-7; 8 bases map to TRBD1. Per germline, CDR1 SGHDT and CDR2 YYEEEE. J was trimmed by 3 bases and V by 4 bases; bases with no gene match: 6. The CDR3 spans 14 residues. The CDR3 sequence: CASSSRTGLYEQYF. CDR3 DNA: TGTGCCAGCAGCAGTCGGACAGGGCTCTACGAGCAGTACTTC.

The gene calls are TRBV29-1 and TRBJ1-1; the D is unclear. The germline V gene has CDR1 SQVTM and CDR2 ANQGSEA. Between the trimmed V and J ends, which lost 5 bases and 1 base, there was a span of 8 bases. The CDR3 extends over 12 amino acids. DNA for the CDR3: TGCAGCGTTAGTTGGGGGAACACTGAAGCTTTCTTT. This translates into CSVSWGNTEAFF.

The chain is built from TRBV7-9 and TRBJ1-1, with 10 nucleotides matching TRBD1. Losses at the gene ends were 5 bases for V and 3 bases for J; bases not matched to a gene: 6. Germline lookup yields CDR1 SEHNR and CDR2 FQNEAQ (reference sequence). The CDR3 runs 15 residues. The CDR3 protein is CASSLGTGVDTEAFF. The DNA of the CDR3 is TGTGCCAGCAGCCTCGGGACAGGGGTGGACACTGAAGCTTTCTTT.

This chain's CDR3 is CAWSVSRTNEKLFF. The CDR3 DNA follows: TGTGCCTGGAGTGTATCGAGAACTAATGAAAAACTGTTTTTT. This sequence joins TRBV30 and TRBJ1-4, with D uncertain. This CDR3 has 14 amino acids. V lost 0 bases and J lost 1, with 6 bases in between. Germline-derived CDR1 and CDR2 are GTSNPN and SVGIG (reference sequence).